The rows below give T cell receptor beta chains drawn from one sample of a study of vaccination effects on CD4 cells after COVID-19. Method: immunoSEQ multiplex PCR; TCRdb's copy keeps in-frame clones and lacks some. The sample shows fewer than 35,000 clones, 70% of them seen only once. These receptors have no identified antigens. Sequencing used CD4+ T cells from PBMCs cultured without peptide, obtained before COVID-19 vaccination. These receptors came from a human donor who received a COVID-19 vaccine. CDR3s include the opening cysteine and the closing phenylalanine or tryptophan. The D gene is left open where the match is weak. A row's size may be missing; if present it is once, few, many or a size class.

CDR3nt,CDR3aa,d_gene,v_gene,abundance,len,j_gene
TGTGCCAGCAGCCCTACCTACTCCTACGAGCAGTACTTC,CASSPTYSYEQYF,NA,TRBV2,NA,13,TRBJ2-7
TGTGCCAGTATAGGCGGGGAGGGAGAGACCCAGTACTTC,CASIGGEGETQYF,TRBD2,TRBV19,NA,13,TRBJ2-5
TGCGCCAGCAGCCCCCCCATTGGCCAGTCCGCGGATGAGCAGTTCTTC,CASSPPIGQSADEQFF,NA,TRBV5-1,NA,16,TRBJ2-1
TGTGCCAGCAGCCCACAGGGTTTTGGCGCGCAGTATTTT,CASSPQGFGAQYF,NA,TRBV6-4,NA,13,TRBJ2-3
TGTGCCAGCAGTTCAGGGGGTACTAGGACCCAGTACTTC,CASSSGGTRTQYF,TRBD1,TRBV6-5,NA,13,TRBJ2-5
TGTGCCACGGCCGGGACAGGGGTTTATAGCAATCAGCCCCAGCATTTT,CATAGTGVYSNQPQHF,TRBD1,TRBV19,NA,16,TRBJ1-5
TGTGCCAGCTCACCGATGGCTAGCGGGAGAAGTGACACCGGGGAGCTGTTTTTT,CASSPMASGRSDTGELFF,TRBD2,TRBV18,NA,18,TRBJ2-2
TGTGCCAGCTCAGAACAGGGGGCCGGACAGCCCCAGCATTTT,CASSEQGAGQPQHF,TRBD1,TRBV18,few,14,TRBJ1-5
TGTGCCAGCAGTTATCCTATTTCCACTGAAGCTTTCTTT,CASSYPISTEAFF,NA,TRBV6-5,NA,13,TRBJ1-1
TGCGCCAGCAGTGAGAGGTCAGGGGGCGGGAATGAGCAGTTCTTC,CASSERSGGGNEQFF,TRBD1,TRBV10-2,NA,15,TRBJ2-1
TGTGCCAGGGGACTCGACGCGAACACCGGGGAGCTGTTTTTT,CARGLDANTGELFF,NA,TRBV3-1/TRBV3-2,NA,14,TRBJ2-2
TGTGCCAGCGGTCCGGGACAGGGTAATTCACCCCTCCACTTT,CASGPGQGNSPLHF,TRBD1,TRBV27,NA,14,TRBJ1-6
TGTGCCAGCAGCCTCACTAGCGGGGGGAACACCGGGGAGCTGTTTTTT,CASSLTSGGNTGELFF,TRBD2,TRBV7-2,NA,16,TRBJ2-2
TGTGCCAGCAGCTTCTTCCTAAAGCGAAGGCGCGGTGAAAAACTGTTTTTT,CASSFFLKRRRGEKLFF,NA,TRBV11-2,NA,17,TRBJ1-4
TGTGCCAGCAGTAGGGGGTACACTGAAGCTTTCTTT,CASSRGYTEAFF,NA,TRBV6-5,NA,12,TRBJ1-1
TGTGCCAGCAGCCAAGATCTCCTGGGGGGCGGCTACACCTTC,CASSQDLLGGGYTF,NA,TRBV3-1/TRBV3-2,NA,14,TRBJ1-2
TGTGCCAGCAGCTTTCTGGCCGGCGGGACTGAAGCTTTCTTT,CASSFLAGGTEAFF,NA,TRBV5-4,NA,14,TRBJ1-1
TGTGCCAGCTCACCACCTAACCTTGGCGGGGAGCTGTTTTTT,CASSPPNLGGELFF,NA,TRBV18,NA,14,TRBJ2-2
TGTGCCAGCAGTGGGACAGGGAAATATGGCTACACCTTC,CASSGTGKYGYTF,TRBD1,TRBV2,NA,13,TRBJ1-2
TGCGCCAGCAGGATTGGACCAGCGAACTCAGGTAAGAACACTGAAGCTTTCTTT,CASRIGPANSGKNTEAFF,NA,TRBV10-1,few,18,TRBJ1-1
TGTGCCAGTAGTGGCGGACAGGGTTACACTGAAGCTTTCTTT,CASSGGQGYTEAFF,TRBD1,TRBV19,NA,14,TRBJ1-1
TGTGCCAGCAGTGAAGTTCGCCTTGACGGGCAGTATTTT,CASSEVRLDGQYF,NA,TRBV2,few,13,TRBJ2-3
TGTGCCAGCAGCGGGGGACAGGGACAGGTTGAAAAACTGTTTTTT,CASSGGQGQVEKLFF,TRBD1,TRBV5-4,NA,15,TRBJ1-4
TGTGCCTGGAGTGTGGCGGGAGTTGAGGAAAAACTGTTTTTT,CAWSVAGVEEKLFF,NA,TRBV30,NA,14,TRBJ1-4
TGTGCCAGCAGTCTGCAGGGTGTTGGTAATCAGCCCCAGCATTTT,CASSLQGVGNQPQHF,NA,TRBV2,NA,15,TRBJ1-5
TGTGCCAGCAGTGAAGGGGCTAACTATGGCTACACCTTC,CASSEGANYGYTF,NA,TRBV6-4,NA,13,TRBJ1-2
TGTGCCAGCAGAAAATTAAGGGACAGGGAACTATACTCTGGAAACACCATATATTTT,CASRKLRDRELYSGNTIYF,TRBD1,TRBV11-2,NA,19,TRBJ1-3
TGCAGTGCGATACTTAATGAAAAACTGTTTTTT,CSAILNEKLFF,NA,TRBV20-1,NA,11,TRBJ1-4
TGTGCCAGCAGCCGGTTCAATGAGCAGTTCTTC,CASSRFNEQFF,NA,TRBV7-8,NA,11,TRBJ2-1
TGTGCCAGCTCACCAACAGAGAATTATGGCTACACCTTC,CASSPTENYGYTF,NA,TRBV18,NA,13,TRBJ1-2
TGCGCCAGCAGCCAAGAACTAGCGGGGCAATACGAGCAGTACTTC,CASSQELAGQYEQYF,TRBD2,TRBV4-1,NA,15,TRBJ2-7
TGTGCCAGCAGTTTAACTTCTAGCGCCAGCTCCTACGAGCAGTACTTC,CASSLTSSASSYEQYF,NA,TRBV27,NA,16,TRBJ2-7
TGTGCCAGCAGCCAAGAAAGGGGTCAGGGGGGAAGGCAGTTCTTC,CASSQERGQGGRQFF,NA,TRBV4-2,NA,15,TRBJ2-1
TGTGCCAGCAGTGAAATTGAAGATTCACCCCTCCACTTT,CASSEIEDSPLHF,NA,TRBV2,NA,13,TRBJ1-6